This entry lists 5 T cell receptor beta chains sequenced from one sample in a study of T cell repertoires in cytomegalovirus infection. Their cognate antigens are unknown. TCRdb itself ran the reads through MiXCR, one entry per CDR3 protein. The sample comprises 700,000 to 950,000 distinct CDR3 sequences, less than 35% of which are singletons, and around 11% rests with the top ten. The starting material was cultured CD8+ T cells from PBMCs, obtained from culture after CMV antigen stimulation. These TCRs come from a human donor in good health (CMV status not recorded). Some clones in this sample may be carry-over from other donors' samples.

This clonotype showed up many times. The chain's CDR3 is CASSLVALAAETQYF. The CDR3 DNA is TGTGCCAGCAGCTTAGTAGCACTAGCAGCAGAGACCCAGTACTTC. This rearrangement joins TRBV7-2 to TRBJ2-5, with D maybe TRBD2 (6 bases). V was trimmed by 1 base and J by 4 bases, leaving 13 bases between them. This CDR3 contains 15 residues. CDR1 is SGHTA, CDR2 FQGNSA, per germline.

This clonotype has at least ten counts. V and J are TRBV7-2 and TRBJ2-7; tentative D call: TRBD1 (6 bases). Germline-derived CDR1 and CDR2 are SGHTA and FQGNSA. The CDR3 runs 13 residues. V was pared by 5 bases and J by 3 bases, with 11 bases between. The CDR3 sequence: CASSEDRNYEQYV. The CDR3 nucleotides read TGTGCCAGCAGCGAGGACAGAAACTACGAGCAGTACGTC.

This clonotype was seen only a few times. The chain uses TRBV4-1 and TRBJ1-4; D may be TRBD1 (6 bases). From germline, CDR1 is MGHRA and CDR2 YSYEKL. V shed 0 bases and J shed 8 bases, with 13 bases lying between them. This CDR3 has 15 residues. CDR3 nucleotides: TGCGCCAGCAGCCAAGATACGGGGGGGGGCGAAAAACTGTTTTTT. Residues: CASSQDTGGGEKLFF.

This clonotype was detected ten times or more. The chain uses TRBV7-8 and TRBJ2-7; D is unresolved. V was clipped by 2 bases and J by 5 bases, with 7 bases between them. The V gene's germline CDR1 is SGHVS and CDR2 FQNEAQ. This CDR3 has 12 amino acids. For the CDR3, the DNA is TGTGCCAGCAGCTTATTGATGGACGAGCAGTACGTC. It is translated as CASSLLMDEQYV.

This clonotype was recorded many times. This chain links TRBV7-2 with TRBJ2-5, with 14 positions matching TRBD2. The CDR3 extends over 15 amino acids. The V gene's germline CDR1 is SGHTA and CDR2 FQGNSA. Losses at the gene ends were 5 bases for V and 4 bases for J; bases not matched to a gene: 3. The CDR3 loop is CASSPTSGGGETQYF. The CDR3 DNA sequence: TGTGCCAGCAGCCCGACTAGCGGGGGGGGAGAGACCCAGTACTTC.